The T cell receptor beta chain described here comes from a study of T-cell reconstitution after alpha-beta-depleted transplantation in children. The TCRbeta library incorporated unique molecular identifiers. TCRdb re-analysed the PCR reads in MiXCR, keeping a single row per CDR3 protein. The sample has about 200,000 distinct CDR3 sequences; about 15% are singletons. This clonotype was recorded at least ten times. Trimming removed 11 bases at V and 1 base at J, with 14 bases between. The CDR3 runs 13 residues. The germline V gene encodes CDR1 WSHSY and CDR2 SAAADI. The clonotype was recovered from a human donor who donated a stem cell graft to a child with acute lymphoblastic leukemia. The V call is TRBV10-2, the J call TRBJ1-1; perhaps TRBD1 as D (5 bases). The source was PBMCs from the stem cell graft donor, collected from the stem cell graft. As DNA, the CDR3 is TGCGCCTCAACCGGGGCCGAGAACACTGAAGCTTTCTTT. Its translation is CASTGAENTEAFF.